The 8 T cell receptor beta chains in this list originate from one sample, sequenced in a study of OX40 agonist ivuxolimab in advanced cancers. Some clones are missing from TCRdb's copy, which holds only in-frame ones; the method was immunoSEQ multiplex PCR. The data hold approximately 46,000 clones, with approximately 80% observed a single time. Source: CD4+ or CD8+ T cells sorted from blood, taken in a trial of the OX40 agonist ivuxolimab. The source is an adult with an advanced solid tumor such as melanoma, head and neck, liver or kidney cancer.

Note on this clone: This sample includes further DNA sequences coding for the same CDR3. This chain joins TRBV5-6 and TRBJ1-1; no definite D call. Trimming removed 0 bases from V and 1 base from J, with 4 bases in between. Germline V lookup: CDR1 SGHDT, CDR2 YYEEEE. The CDR3 contains 13 residues. The CDR3 protein is CASSLGGNTEAFF. In DNA form, the CDR3 reads TGTGCCAGCAGCTTGGGGGGGAACACTGAAGCTTTCTTT.

This clone was recorded a few times. The chain links TRBV5-1 to TRBJ2-7; 7 bases are a match to TRBD1. There are 12 residues in the CDR3. V lost 4 bases and J lost 4; bases outside the gene matches: 2. Germline-derived CDR1 and CDR2 are SGHRS and YFSETQ. The CDR3 loop reads CASSEGQYEQYF. The CDR3 nucleotides read TGCGCCAGCAGCGAGGGACAGTACGAGCAGTACTTC.

The chain joins TRBV10-1 to TRBJ2-5, with TRBD2 matching over 11 bases. The CDR3 is 16 amino acids. V shed 0 bases and J 5 bases; nucleotides not matched to a gene: 5. Germline V gene data show CDR1 as WNHNN and CDR2 as SYGVQD (reference sequence). The CDR3 reads CASSESTASGRETQYF. Written as DNA, the CDR3 is TGCGCCAGCAGTGAGTCGACGGCTAGCGGGAGGGAGACCCAGTACTTC.

The chain has TRBV18 and TRBJ2-7, with D maybe TRBD2 (5 bases). V lost 3 bases, J lost 6 bases, and 15 bases lay in between. The CDR3 sequence is 14 residues long. Per germline, CDR1 KGHSH and CDR2 LQKENI. DNA for the CDR3: TGTGCCAGCTCACCCCTCGGGGTAATACGCGAGCAGTACTTC. Its translation: CASSPLGVIREQYF.

This clone was observed a handful of times. CDR3 bases: TGTGCCAGCAGAGACAGGCGTCGCAATCAGCCCCAGCATTTT. This sequence encodes CASRDRRRNQPQHF. The rearrangement uses TRBV28 and TRBJ1-5; D is possibly TRBD1 (6 bases). The V end lost 6 bases, the J end lost 2 bases, and 11 bases lay between the germline ends. The CDR3 covers 14 residues. CDR1 MDHEN and CDR2 SYDVKM come from the germline V gene. Supplemented by reference TRBV28 and TRBJ1-5, the full variable domain reads DVKVTQSSRYLVKRTGEKVFLECVQDMDHENMFWYRQDPGLGLRLIYFSYDVKMKEKGDIPEGYSVSREKKERFSLILESASTNQTSMYLCASRDRRRNQPQHFGDGTRLSIL.

This sequence joins TRBV6-6 and TRBJ1-1; 12 nucleotides agree with TRBD1. Germline assignment: CDR1 MNHNY and CDR2 SVGAGI (reference sequence). The CDR3 is 15 amino acids. V lost 6 bases and J lost 5; bases outside the gene matches: 7. The CDR3 region is CASSRGDRGRTEAFF. In DNA form, the CDR3 reads TGTGCCAGCAGCCGAGGGGACAGGGGGCGGACTGAAGCTTTCTTT.

In DNA form, the CDR3 reads TGTGCCAGTAGTTACGGACTAGCGGGGGCCAACTCTGGGGCCAACGTCCTGACTTTC. It codes for CASSYGLAGANSGANVLTF. The genes are TRBV19 and TRBJ2-6; TRBD2 agrees at 13 bases. The CDR3 runs 19 residues. Germline lookup yields CDR1 LNHDA and CDR2 SQIVND (reference sequence). Germline trimming cut 5 bases from V and 0 bases from J; bases unmatched to any gene: 7.

V and J are TRBV4-1 and TRBJ2-1; 8 nucleotides line up with TRBD2. This CDR3 is 15 amino acids long. J gave up 3 bases and V 3 bases, and 4 bases lay outside the gene matches. Looked up from germline, CDR1 is MGHRA and CDR2 is YSYEKL. CDR3 DNA sequence: TGCGCCAGCAGCCAGGGACTAGGGTACTACAATGAGCAGTTCTTC. Translated, it gives CASSQGLGYYNEQFF.